This TCR beta chain was identified in a study of shared clonotypes between healthy human individuals. Sequenced by immunoSEQ multiplex PCR; TCRdb stores in-frame clones only, minus some. The repertoire includes millions of clones, over 85% of them detected once, and roughly 0.13% sits in the top ten. This CDR3 contains 16 residues. Trimming left V 0 bases short and J 5 bases short, with 14 bases between. CDR1 and CDR2 (germline): ENHRY, SYGVKD. This clonotype was obtained from a man younger than 35 in good health. The specimen was naive CD4+ T cells sorted from blood. As for subset: CD45RA+ positively selected. The rearrangement joins TRBV10-3 to TRBJ2-1; possibly TRBD2 for D (5 bases). CDR3 residues: CAISESRVSGDNEQFF. The CDR3 coding sequence is TGTGCCATCAGTGAGTCGAGAGTGAGCGGAGACAATGAGCAGTTCTTC.